These 29 T cell receptor beta chains came from one sample sequenced in a study of T cell repertoires in cytomegalovirus infection. TCRdb reprocessed the reads with MiXCR, giving one entry per CDR3 protein. The repertoire has over 45,000 distinct CDR3 sequences, about a fifth of them found once; the top ten carry approximately 55%. These receptors' antigens are unknown. Sequenced here: CD8+ T cells from cultured PBMCs, sampled from culture after CMV antigen stimulation. Receptor source: a human donor in good health (CMV status not recorded). Some clones in this sample may be carry-over from other donors' samples.

This clonotype was found many times. J is TRBJ2-3 and V is TRBV7-9; TRBD1 is a possible D gene (6 bases). Trimming stripped 5 bases from V and 0 bases from J, with 9 bases between. Per the germline V gene, CDR1 is SEHNR and CDR2 is FQNEAQ (reference sequence). The CDR3 totals 14 residues. The CDR3 loop reads CASSPDSSTDTQYF. The CDR3 DNA reads as TGTGCCAGCAGCCCGGACAGTAGCACAGATACGCAGTATTTT.

The CDR3, as DNA: TGCGCCAGCAGCTTTTCGACAGGGGAACAGCCCCAGCATTTT. It specifies CASSFSTGEQPQHF. The gene calls are TRBV5-1 and TRBJ1-5, with TRBD1 matching over 8 bases. Per the germline V gene, CDR1 is SGHRS and CDR2 is YFSETQ. CDR3 length equals 14 residues. V dropped 2 bases and J dropped 7; count of bases not matched to a gene: 5.

This clonotype has at least ten counts. The rearrangement joins TRBV5-6 to TRBJ2-2; no clear D gene. CDR3 length equals 11 residues. CDR1 and CDR2 (germline): SGHDT, YYEEEE. V was shortened by 7 bases and J by 6 bases, with 7 bases between the two germline ends. The DNA of the CDR3 is TGTGCCAGCGGGATGGCCGGGGAGCTGTTTTTT. Its translation: CASGMAGELFF.

This clonotype occurred a few times. The J gene is TRBJ1-2, the V gene TRBV15; D call uncertain. Deletions cut 1 base from V and 7 bases from J, with 10 bases between. Germline-derived CDR1 and CDR2 are LNHNV and YYDKDF (reference sequence). CDR3 length equals 13 residues. The CDR3 region has the DNA TGTGCCACCAGCAGAGGCGAGGGAAGTGGCTACACCTTC. This encodes CATSRGEGSGYTF.

The rearrangement links TRBV30 to TRBJ1-1; weak D call: TRBD1 (6 bases). V was trimmed by 5 bases and J by 9 bases, leaving 16 bases between them. Germline CDR1 is GTSNPN and CDR2 is SVGIG (reference sequence). CDR3 length: 12 residues. CDR3 in DNA: TGTGCCTGGTCGGGGGGCGCGGGAAAAGCTTTCTTT. This sequence encodes CAWSGGAGKAFF.

This clonotype was counted many times. The V and J genes are TRBV7-2 and TRBJ2-5; 7 positions match TRBD1. CDR1 is SGHTA and CDR2 is FQGNSA in the germline V gene. This CDR3 is built from 14 residues. V dropped 6 bases and J dropped 4; count of bases not matched to a gene: 8. CDR3 residues: CASSPNRGRETQYF. CDR3 bases: TGTGCCAGCAGTCCTAACAGGGGTCGAGAGACCCAGTACTTC.

This clonotype was found many times. The genes are TRBV3-1 and TRBJ2-2; TRBD1 agrees at 7 bases. This CDR3 is built from 18 residues. From germline, CDR1 is LGHDT and CDR2 YNNKEL (reference sequence). Losses at the gene ends were 0 bases for V and 3 bases for J; bases not matched to a gene: 10. The CDR3 is CASSQEMDRSLHTGELFF. For the CDR3, the DNA is TGTGCCAGCAGCCAAGAAATGGACAGGAGTCTTCACACCGGGGAGCTGTTTTTT.

The rearrangement joins TRBV19 to TRBJ2-7; TRBD1 matches at 7 bases. Germline V CDR1 and CDR2: LNHDA, SQIVND (reference sequence). V was clipped by 3 bases and J by 5 bases; unmatched bases: 4. The CDR3 is 13 residues long. The CDR3 sequence is CASSIRGPDEQYF. The CDR3 region has the DNA TGTGCCAGTAGTATTAGGGGGCCGGACGAGCAGTACTTC.

The gene calls are TRBV6-6 and TRBJ2-7, with 8 bases lining up with TRBD2. The CDR3 length is 15 residues. Germline CDR1 and CDR2: MNHNY and SVGAGI (reference sequence). V dropped 5 bases and J dropped 3; count of bases not matched to a gene: 9. The CDR3 loop is CASSTRGRPNYEQYF. The CDR3 DNA reads TGTGCCAGCAGTACCCGCGGGAGGCCCAACTACGAGCAGTACTTC.

The chain employs TRBV5-6 and TRBJ2-2; D may be TRBD2 (8 bases). Germline values: CDR1 SGHDT, CDR2 YYEEEE. V was cut by 4 bases and J by 6 bases, with 16 bases left in between. The CDR3 extends over 15 amino acids. CDR3 nucleotide sequence: TGTGCCAGCAGCCGGGAGGGGGCTGGGGCCGGGGAGCTGTTTTTT. Amino acid sequence: CASSREGAGAGELFF.

Regarding this clonotype: It may be a read error: a sequence one base away is much more abundant. The V call is TRBV27, the J call TRBJ1-2, with 9 bases identical to TRBD1. Germline CDR1 is MNHEY and CDR2 is SMNVEV (reference sequence). The CDR3 is 17 residues long. The V segment lost 6 bases and the J segment 10 bases; nucleotides outside the gene matches: 21. CDR3: CASSAGTGPIFGNDYTF. The CDR3 coding sequence is TGTGCCAGCAGCGCCGGGACAGGGCCCATCTTCGGGAATGACTACACCTTC.

Only a few counts were recorded for this clonotype. This chain connects TRBV6-2 or TRBV6-3 to TRBJ2-1; perhaps TRBD2 as D (5 bases). Germline assignment: CDR1 MNHEY and CDR2 SVGEGT. V was pared by 5 bases and J by 5 bases, with 22 bases between. The length of the CDR3 is 17 residues. The CDR3 nucleotides read TGTGCCAGCAGTCCCCTGCGGACTGGTTCATTGAACAATGAGCAGTTCTTC. Translation gives CASSPLRTGSLNNEQFF.

This clonotype was observed a few times. The V call is TRBV5-1, the J call TRBJ2-3, with 10 bases that match TRBD2. The germline gives CDR1 SGHRS, CDR2 YFSETQ. The trim removed 4 bases at V and 2 bases at J, leaving 7 bases unmatched. The CDR3 consists of 16 residues. The CDR3 loop is CASSSLSGGPTDTQYF. CDR3 bases: TGCGCCAGCAGCAGCCTTAGCGGGGGGCCCACAGATACGCAGTATTTT.

V usage is TRBV6-1 and J usage is TRBJ1-6; 7 bases match TRBD1. The CDR3 is 18 residues long. The V gene end was trimmed by 6 bases and the J gene end by 3 bases; junction bases not matched to a gene: 14. In germline, CDR1 is MNHNS, CDR2 SASEGT. For the CDR3, the DNA is TGTGCCAGCAGCCTCAAATCACAGGGGCTTTTCTATAATTCACCCCTCCACTTT. Protein: CASSLKSQGLFYNSPLHF.

The table lists this clonotype with many counts. The chain uses TRBV11-2 and TRBJ2-3; 8 bases match TRBD2. The germline V gene encodes CDR1 SGHAT and CDR2 FQNNGV. After removal of 1 base from V and 6 bases from J, the junction contained 9 bases not matched to a gene. The CDR3 sequence is 16 residues long. The CDR3 bases are TGTGCCAGCAGCTTAGGGAGCGGGGGCCGGGAGGATACGCAGTATTTT. Its translation: CASSLGSGGREDTQYF. The full variable domain, in which reference TRBV11-2 and TRBJ2-3 provide the parts outside the CDR3, is EAGVAQSPRYKIIEKRQSVAFWCNPISGHATLYWYQQILGQGPKLLIQFQNNGVVDDSQLPKDRFSAERLKGVDSTLKIQPAKLEDSAVYLCASSLGSGGREDTQYFGPGTRLTVL.

In its sample, this clonotype was seen many times. The chain uses TRBV12-3 or TRBV12-4 and TRBJ1-5; no clear D. The V end lost 5 bases, the J end lost 1 base, and 9 bases lay between the germline ends. This CDR3 has 14 residues. The CDR3 reads CASSRARSNQPQHF. DNA of the CDR3: TGTGCCAGCAGTCGCGCTAGGAGCAATCAGCCCCAGCATTTT.

This clonotype appeared many times. This sequence joins TRBV5-5 and TRBJ2-7, with a weak D call TRBD2 (6 bases). V was cut by 0 bases and J by 3 bases, with 25 bases left in between. The CDR3 extends over 19 amino acids. Germline loops: CDR1 SGHKS, CDR2 YYEKEE (reference sequence). CDR3 amino acids: CASSLAGEGREVWGYEQYF. The CDR3 nucleotides read TGTGCCAGCAGCTTGGCCGGAGAGGGCAGGGAGGTATGGGGCTACGAGCAGTACTTC.

Many counts were recorded for this clonotype. V gene TRBV7-6 combines with J gene TRBJ1-2, with 7 bases that match TRBD1. CDR1 and CDR2 (germline): SGHVS, FNYEAQ. This CDR3 is built from 15 residues. The J segment lost 3 bases and the V segment lost 5 bases, leaving 9 bases of the junction unmatched. For the CDR3, the DNA is TGTGCCAGCAGCCCAGGGACAGCGAATCACTATGGCTACACCTTC. It codes for CASSPGTANHYGYTF.

The V and J genes are TRBV28 and TRBJ2-3; TRBD2 is a possible D gene (6 bases). CDR3 length: 14 residues. Trimming removed 5 bases at V and 1 base at J, with 10 bases between. CDR1 and CDR2 from the germline V gene are MDHEN and SYDVKM. Here the CDR3 DNA reads TGTGCCAGCAGTATCACGGGGGGCACAGATACGCAGTATTTT. Protein: CASSITGGTDTQYF.

The chain couples TRBV7-2 to TRBJ2-1, with 8 bases matching TRBD2. The CDR3 has 15 amino acids. V lost 2 bases, J lost 4 bases, and 4 bases stayed unmatched. Germline-derived CDR1 and CDR2 are SGHTA and FQGNSA. The CDR3, as DNA: TGTGCCAGCAGCTTAACGGGGGGGCCGTACAATGAGCAGTTCTTC. It translates to CASSLTGGPYNEQFF.

Many counts were recorded for this clonotype. The V and J genes are TRBV7-6 and TRBJ2-2; 9 bases are a match to TRBD2. CDR1 is SGHVS, CDR2 FNYEAQ, per germline. The junction had 9 bases not matched to a gene; V was cut back by 7 bases and J by 3 bases. The CDR3 is 16 residues long. CDR3 loop: CASTPPRGGDTGELFF. CDR3 sequence (DNA): TGTGCCAGCACCCCCCCCCGCGGGGGGGACACCGGGGAGCTGTTTTTT.

This clonotype came up many times. V usage is TRBV5-1 and J usage is TRBJ2-1; TRBD2 aligns across 11 bases. This CDR3 region has 15 residues. Trimming removed 4 bases from V and 6 bases from J; junction bases left unmatched: 6. Germline CDR1 and CDR2: SGHRS and YFSETQ. CDR3 sequence: CASSATSGGSNEQFF. For the CDR3, the DNA is TGCGCCAGCAGCGCCACTAGCGGGGGAAGCAATGAGCAGTTCTTC.

This clonotype was seen a handful of times. The rearrangement uses TRBV28 and TRBJ1-4; D remains ambiguous. CDR1 is MDHEN and CDR2 is SYDVKM in the germline V gene. V was cut by 2 bases and J by 8 bases, with 18 bases left in between. This CDR3 is built from 16 residues. This CDR3 reads CASSLGRSGRSEKLFF. CDR3 bases: TGTGCCAGCAGTTTAGGCCGGTCTGGGCGGTCGGAAAAACTGTTTTTT.

There are many counts of this clonotype. The chain links TRBV6-5 to TRBJ2-7; D might be TRBD2 (5 bases). The V gene's germline CDR1 is MNHEY and CDR2 SVGAGI. The CDR3 has 13 amino acids. Trimming cost V 2 bases and J 9 bases, with 14 bases left between them. The CDR3 sequence: CASSYRGIGGQYF. CDR3 nucleotide sequence: TGTGCCAGCAGTTACCGGGGAATTGGAGGGCAGTACTTC.

This clonotype has more than one count but fewer than ten. The chain joins TRBV6-5 to TRBJ2-1; 7 positions match TRBD2. This CDR3 spans 15 amino acids. V was clipped by 2 bases and J by 7 bases; unmatched bases: 8. CDR1 and CDR2 from the germline V gene are MNHEY and SVGAGI. For the CDR3, the DNA is TGTGCCAGCAGTTACGTGGCGGGAGTAGGGAATGAGCAGTTCTTC. Translating it yields CASSYVAGVGNEQFF.

This clonotype has ten or more counts. The rearrangement joins TRBV5-1 to TRBJ1-1; D perhaps matches TRBD1 (6 bases). Looked up from germline, CDR1 is SGHRS and CDR2 is YFSETQ. This CDR3 is 14 amino acids long. The germline V and J ends were trimmed by 4 bases and 1 base, with 11 bases remaining between them. CDR3 region: CASSPETGNTEAFF. CDR3 coding DNA: TGCGCCAGCAGCCCCGAGACAGGGAACACTGAAGCTTTCTTT.

Ten or more counts support this clonotype. One junction end disagrees with the germline gene, perhaps due to a read error. This chain connects TRBV7-9 to TRBJ2-2; D may correspond to TRBD1 or TRBD2 (5 bases each). This CDR3 has 12 residues. Germline V gene lookup returns CDR1 SEHNR and CDR2 FQNEAQ (reference sequence). The CDR3 reads CASNPTVTGELF. DNA of the CDR3: TGTGCCAGCAACCCGACAGTCACCGGGGAGCTGTTT.

The gene calls are TRBV5-1 and TRBJ2-5; TRBD2 matches at 9 bases. The germline gives CDR1 SGHRS, CDR2 YFSETQ. The CDR3 loop spans 17 amino acids. Trimming removed 0 bases from V and 5 bases from J; junction bases left unmatched: 11. CDR3 nucleotide sequence: TGCGCCAGCAGCTTGGCCGACGGCGGGAGGGCCGCGGAGACCCAGTACTTC. Its protein is CASSLADGGRAAETQYF.

This clonotype turned up a few times. CDR3 protein: CASEEGQATLNYGYTF. Here the CDR3 DNA reads TGTGCCAGCGAAGAAGGGCAGGCGACGCTAAACTATGGCTACACCTTC. The rearrangement joins TRBV7-9 to TRBJ1-2; no reliable D call. This CDR3 contains 16 residues. The ends were cut back, 8 bases at V and 2 bases at J, with 21 bases in the middle. The germline V gene encodes CDR1 SEHNR and CDR2 FQNEAQ (reference sequence). The whole variable domain, remainder taken from reference TRBV7-9 and TRBJ1-2, is DTGVSQNPRHKITKRGQNVTFRCDPISEHNRLYWYRQTLGQGPEFLTYFQNEAQLEKSRLLSDRFSAERPKGSFSTLEIQRTEQGDSAMYLCASEEGQATLNYGYTFGSGTRLTVV.